One TCR beta chain is described in this entry. Its antigen is undetermined. This sample is part of a study of T cell repertoires in cytomegalovirus infection. Study as a whole: CMV infection and matching HLA type were both indicated by public TCR beta signatures.

TCRdb analysed the reads with MiXCR anew, one entry per CDR3 protein. The data hold under 150,000 distinct CDR3 sequences, with approximately 9.2% observed a single time. Study observations and caveats: Identification of carriers of CMV plus the relevant HLA was achieved through cumulative public TCR beta family frequency. The study found HLA-C-restricted CMV-specific TCR beta clonotypes dominating the ex vivo response.

The sample comprised PBMCs. The TCR sequence derives from a human donor in good health (CMV status not recorded). Some clones in this sample may be carry-over from other donors' samples.

CDR3 in DNA: TGTGCCAGCAGTTTAATGAGGGCCCTGGGTTCACCCCTCCACTTT. Its translation: CASSLMRALGSPLHF. This chain joins TRBV12-3 or TRBV12-4 and TRBJ1-6, with D unclear. Deletions cut 2 bases from V and 9 bases from J, with 14 bases between. The CDR3 covers 15 residues.